Listed below are T cell receptor beta chains from one sample, sequenced in a study of blood T cells in healthy people across ages. TCRdb fed the 5' RACE reads into MiXCR, producing one record per CDR3 protein. This sample carries about 1 million distinct CDR3 sequences, under 45% of them seen once, and the ten largest clones take approximately 17%. Sequenced: blood. These receptors originate from an older woman in good health. Each CDR3 is given with its conserved first and last residue. The D gene is left open where the match is weak. Size tells how often a clone was seen (once, few, many) or the class of an expanded clone, and some rows leave it out.

clone size,D gene,V gene,J gene,CDR3 DNA,CDR3 protein
-,TRBD2,TRBV4-2,TRBJ2-7,TGTGCCAGCAGCCAAGCCGGGACTAGCGGGAGCTTTGGCTCCTGCGAGCAGTACTTC,CASSQAGTSGSFGSCEQYF
-,TRBD2,TRBV6-2/TRBV6-3,TRBJ2-1,TGTGCCAGCAGTTACCTTCTGAGCGGGGGGTACAATGAGCAGTTCTTC,CASSYLLSGGYNEQFF
-,TRBD2,TRBV20-1,TRBJ2-7,TGCAGTGCTAGGCTAGAAGCGGGAGTACCCTACGAGCAGTACTTC,CSARLEAGVPYEQYF
-,TRBD2,TRBV11-2,TRBJ2-1,TGTGCCAGCAGCGCCCTACTAGCGGGGGCCTACAATGAGCAGTTCTTC,CASSALLAGAYNEQFF
-,-,TRBV11-2,TRBJ2-3,TGTGCCAGCAGCTTAGATCTATTGAGCACAGATACGCAGTATTTT,CASSLDLLSTDTQYF
-,TRBD2,TRBV6-6,TRBJ2-3,TGTGCCAGCAGTTACACACGGCCGGGAGGGGTAGATACGCAGTATTTT,CASSYTRPGGVDTQYF
-,-,TRBV24-1,TRBJ2-1,TGTGCCACCATGGGGCCCTACAATGAGCAGTTCTTC,CATMGPYNEQFF
-,-,TRBV27,TRBJ2-2,TGTGCCAGCAGTTTATCGCGGGGCAGGGTATACACCGGGGAGCTGTTTTTT,CASSLSRGRVYTGELFF
-,-,TRBV29-1,TRBJ1-2,TGCAGCGTTGTTCGGGAGGGGACTAACTATGGCTACACCTTC,CSVVREGTNYGYTF
-,-,TRBV20-1,TRBJ2-5,TGCAGTGCCAGGGACGGGACTGCAGCAACGGAGACCCAGTACTTC,CSARDGTAATETQYF
-,TRBD1,TRBV10-2,TRBJ2-5,TGCGCCAGCAGTGCCCTGACAGGGGGCTTAGAGACCCGGTACTTC,CASSALTGGLETRYF
-,TRBD2,TRBV11-2,TRBJ2-7,TGTGCCAGCAGCTTAGTTCGCCTGGGGCGGGAGGAGGGCTACGAGCAGTACTTC,CASSLVRLGREEGYEQYF
-,-,TRBV28,TRBJ2-7,TGTGCCAGCAGTCTATCAGTGACCTCCGGGGAGCAGTACTTC,CASSLSVTSGEQYF
few,-,TRBV12-3/TRBV12-4,TRBJ2-7,TGTGCCAGCAGTTTCCGGGACAACTACGAGCAGTACTTC,CASSFRDNYEQYF
few,-,TRBV29-1,TRBJ2-2,TGCAGCGTTGGATCGAACACCGGGGAGCTGTTTTTT,CSVGSNTGELFF
-,-,TRBV20-1,TRBJ2-1,TGCAGTGCTGGACGCGGGACGAATGAGCAGTTCTTC,CSAGRGTNEQFF
-,-,TRBV20-1,TRBJ2-7,TGCAGTGCTAGAGGAGGAGGGGCCCGATACGAGCAGTACTTC,CSARGGGARYEQYF
-,-,TRBV12-3/TRBV12-4,TRBJ2-6,TGTGCCAGCAGTTTACCCGCGGGAAGCTCTGGGGCCAACGTCCTGACTTTC,CASSLPAGSSGANVLTF
few,TRBD2,TRBV20-1,TRBJ2-7,TGCAGTGCTAGAGACAACGAGCGGGAGACCTACGAGCAGTACTTC,CSARDNERETYEQYF
-,TRBD1,TRBV16,TRBJ1-5,TGTGCCAGCAGCCAACCGGGACAGGGGAGGCAGCCCCAGCATTTT,CASSQPGQGRQPQHF
-,TRBD2,TRBV6-4,TRBJ2-5,TGTGCCAGCAGCATTAGCGGGAGAGGAGATGAGACCCAGTACTTC,CASSISGRGDETQYF
-,-,TRBV10-3,TRBJ2-1,TGTGCCATCAGTGAAGGGGAGGTCAATACGTTCTTC,CAISEGEVNTFF
-,-,TRBV7-2,TRBJ1-5,TGTGCCAGCAGCATTGGGCAGGGAAGCAATCAGCCCCAGCATTTT,CASSIGQGSNQPQHF
-,-,TRBV4-1,TRBJ1-4,TGCGCCAGCAGCCGGGACAACACTAATGAAAAACTGTTTTTT,CASSRDNTNEKLFF
once,-,TRBV7-9,TRBJ2-5,TGTGCCAGCATCTTAGCAGGGCCCCAAGAGACCCAGTACTTC,CASILAGPQETQYF
few,TRBD2,TRBV5-1,TRBJ2-1,TGCGCCAGCAGCGTTACTAGCGGGAGGGATCTTAGCTCCTACAATGAGCAGTTCTTC,CASSVTSGRDLSSYNEQFF
-,-,TRBV29-1,TRBJ2-7,TGCAGCGTTCGTAGTGACATTTACGAGCAGTACTTC,CSVRSDIYEQYF
-,TRBD1,TRBV12-3/TRBV12-4,TRBJ2-3,TGTGCCAGCAGGGAGGACAGGAGATCTAGCACAGATACGCAGTATTTT,CASREDRRSSTDTQYF
once,-,TRBV21-1,TRBJ2-1,TGTGCCAGAATACCGGGACTAGCGGGAGGGAATGAGCAGTTCTTC,CARIPGLAGGNEQFF
-,-,TRBV9,TRBJ2-1,TGTGCCAGCAGCGGGTACAGGGAGGGCCAGGATGAGCAGTTCTTC,CASSGYREGQDEQFF
-,-,TRBV7-9,TRBJ1-4,TGTGCCAGCAGCTTAGCGCTTCATGAAAAACTGTTTTTT,CASSLALHEKLFF
few,-,TRBV6-1,TRBJ1-2,TGTGCCAGCAGTGAAGAAGCGGGATATGGCTACACCTTC,CASSEEAGYGYTF
few,TRBD1,TRBV27,TRBJ1-6,TGTGCCAGCAGTTCAGGGGGCTATTCACCCCTCCACTTT,CASSSGGYSPLHF